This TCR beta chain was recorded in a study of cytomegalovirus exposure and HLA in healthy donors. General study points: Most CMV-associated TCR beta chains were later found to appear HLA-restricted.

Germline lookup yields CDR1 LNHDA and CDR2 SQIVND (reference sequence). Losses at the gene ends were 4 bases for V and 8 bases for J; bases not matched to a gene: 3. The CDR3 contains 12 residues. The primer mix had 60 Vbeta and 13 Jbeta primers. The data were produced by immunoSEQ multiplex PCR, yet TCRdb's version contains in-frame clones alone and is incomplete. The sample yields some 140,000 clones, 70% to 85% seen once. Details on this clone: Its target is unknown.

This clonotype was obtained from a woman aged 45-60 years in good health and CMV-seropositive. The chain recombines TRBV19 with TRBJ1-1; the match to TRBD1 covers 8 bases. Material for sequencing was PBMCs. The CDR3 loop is CASSTRDREAFF. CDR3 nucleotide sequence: TGTGCCAGTAGTACCAGGGACAGGGAAGCTTTCTTT.